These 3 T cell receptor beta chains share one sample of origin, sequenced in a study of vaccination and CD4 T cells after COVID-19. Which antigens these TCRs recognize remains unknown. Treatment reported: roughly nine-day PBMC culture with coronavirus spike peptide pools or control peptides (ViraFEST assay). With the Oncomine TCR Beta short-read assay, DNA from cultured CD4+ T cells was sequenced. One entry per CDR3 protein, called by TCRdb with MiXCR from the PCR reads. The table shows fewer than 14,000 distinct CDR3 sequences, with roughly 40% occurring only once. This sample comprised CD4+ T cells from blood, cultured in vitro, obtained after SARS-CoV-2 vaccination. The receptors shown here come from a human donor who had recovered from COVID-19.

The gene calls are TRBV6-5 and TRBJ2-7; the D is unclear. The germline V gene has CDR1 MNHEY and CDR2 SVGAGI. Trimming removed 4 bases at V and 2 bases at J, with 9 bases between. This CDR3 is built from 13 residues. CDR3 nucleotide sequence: TGTGCCAGCAGTTCCTTCTTGACCTACGAGCAGTACTTC. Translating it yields CASSSFLTYEQYF.

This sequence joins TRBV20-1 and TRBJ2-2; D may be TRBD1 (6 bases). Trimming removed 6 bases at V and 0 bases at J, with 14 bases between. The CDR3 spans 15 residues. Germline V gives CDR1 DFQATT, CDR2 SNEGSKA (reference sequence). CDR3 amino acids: CSATSGHSNTGELFF. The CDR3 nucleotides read TGCAGTGCCACATCGGGACATTCGAACACCGGGGAGCTGTTTTTT.

The CDR3 DNA is TGTGCCAGCAGTTTGGGTTTTCTAGCGGGAGTGGGAGAGACCCAGTACTTC. Translating it yields CASSLGFLAGVGETQYF. V and J are TRBV28 and TRBJ2-5; 10 bases fit TRBD2. Germline trimming cut 3 bases from V and 4 bases from J; bases unmatched to any gene: 11. CDR1 MDHEN and CDR2 SYDVKM come from the germline V gene. This CDR3 spans 17 amino acids. Looking up the rest from reference TRBV28 and TRBJ2-5 gives the full variable domain: DVKVTQSSRYLVKRTGEKVFLECVQDMDHENMFWYRQDPGLGLRLIYFSYDVKMKEKGDIPEGYSVSREKKERFSLILESASTNQTSMYLCASSLGFLAGVGETQYFGPGTRLLVL.